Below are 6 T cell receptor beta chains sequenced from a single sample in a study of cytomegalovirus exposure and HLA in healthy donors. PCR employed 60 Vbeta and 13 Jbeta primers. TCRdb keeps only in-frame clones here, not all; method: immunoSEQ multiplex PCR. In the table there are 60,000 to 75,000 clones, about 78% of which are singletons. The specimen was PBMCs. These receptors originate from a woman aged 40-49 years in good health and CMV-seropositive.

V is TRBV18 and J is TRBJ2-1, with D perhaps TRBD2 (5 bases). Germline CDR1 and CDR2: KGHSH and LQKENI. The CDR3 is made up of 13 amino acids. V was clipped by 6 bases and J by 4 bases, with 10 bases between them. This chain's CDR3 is CASSPGLYNEQFF. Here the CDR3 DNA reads TGTGCCAGCTCCCCTGGACTTTACAATGAGCAGTTCTTC.

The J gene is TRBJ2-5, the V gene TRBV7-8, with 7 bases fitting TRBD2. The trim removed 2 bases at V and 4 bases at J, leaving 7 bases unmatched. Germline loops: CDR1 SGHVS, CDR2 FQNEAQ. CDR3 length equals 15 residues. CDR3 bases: TGTGCCAGCAGCTTAATGGCGGGGGAGGGAGAGACCCAGTACTTC. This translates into CASSLMAGEGETQYF.

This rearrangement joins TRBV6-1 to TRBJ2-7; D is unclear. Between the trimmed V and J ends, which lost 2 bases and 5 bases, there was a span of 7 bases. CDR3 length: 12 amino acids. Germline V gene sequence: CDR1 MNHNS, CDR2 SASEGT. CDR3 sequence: CASSEIRDEQYF. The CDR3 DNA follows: TGTGCCAGCAGTGAAATAAGAGACGAGCAGTACTTC.

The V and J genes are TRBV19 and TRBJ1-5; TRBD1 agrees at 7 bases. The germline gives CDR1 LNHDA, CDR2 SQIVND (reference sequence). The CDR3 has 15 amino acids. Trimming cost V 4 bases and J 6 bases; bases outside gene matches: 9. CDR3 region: CASSTNGQVGQPQHF. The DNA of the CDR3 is TGTGCCAGTAGTACGAACGGACAGGTCGGTCAGCCCCAGCATTTT.

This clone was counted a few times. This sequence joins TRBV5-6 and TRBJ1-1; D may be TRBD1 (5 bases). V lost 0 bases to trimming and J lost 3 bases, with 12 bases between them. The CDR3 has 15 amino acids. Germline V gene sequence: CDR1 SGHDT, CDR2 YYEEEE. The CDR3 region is CASSLARQGYTEAFF. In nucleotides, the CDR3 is TGTGCCAGCAGCTTGGCCCGTCAGGGCTACACTGAAGCTTTCTTT.

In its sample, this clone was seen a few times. This CDR3 reads CASSVDWSSYEQYF. CDR3 DNA: TGTGCCAGCAGCGTAGACTGGAGCTCCTACGAGCAGTACTTC. This chain joins TRBV9 and TRBJ2-7; D ambiguous. CDR1 is SGDLS and CDR2 is YYNGEE in the germline V gene. The CDR3 has 14 amino acids. V was clipped by 0 bases and J by 0 bases, with 7 bases between them. Full variable domain (remainder filled in from reference TRBV9 and TRBJ2-7): DSGVTQTPKHLITATGQRVTLRCSPRSGDLSVYWYQQSLDQGLQFLIQYYNGEERAKGNILERFSAQQFPDLHSELNLSSLELGDSALYFCASSVDWSSYEQYFGPGTRLTVT.